This is a list of T cell receptor beta chains from one sample in a study of T cell changes during pregnancy in multiple sclerosis. The protocol was immunoSEQ multiplex PCR, while the TCRdb copy is restricted to in-frame clones and leaves out a portion. The sample has roughly 18,000 clones, around 90% seen once. The specimen comprised CD4+ T cells from peripheral blood mononuclear cells, sampled in the first trimester of pregnancy. These receptors were obtained from a female donor in good health, enrolled as a control in a pregnancy study. Each CDR3 is given with its conserved first and last residue. A D gene is named only where the DNA matches it firmly. Rows give clone size only sometimes, using once, few, many, or a class for an expanded clone.

J gene: TRBJ1-1; D gene: .; clone size: .; V gene: TRBV28; CDR3 DNA: TGTGCCAGCAAACGGGAGAAGAACACTGAAGCTTTCTTT; CDR3 protein: CASKREKNTEAFF
J gene: TRBJ2-5; D gene: .; clone size: .; V gene: TRBV18; CDR3 DNA: TGTGCCAGCTCACCAAGACAGGTTCAAGAGACCCAGTACTTC; CDR3 protein: CASSPRQVQETQYF
J gene: TRBJ2-1; D gene: TRBD2; clone size: .; V gene: TRBV7-2; CDR3 DNA: TGTGCCAGCAGCCCTTGGGTAGCGGGGAGCTACAATGAGCAGTTCTTC; CDR3 protein: CASSPWVAGSYNEQFF
J gene: TRBJ2-3; D gene: TRBD1; clone size: .; V gene: TRBV29-1; CDR3 DNA: TGCAGCAAACGAGGCCCGGGCAGGGGGGATACGCAGTATTTT; CDR3 protein: CSKRGPGRGDTQYF
J gene: TRBJ2-3; D gene: TRBD2; clone size: .; V gene: TRBV7-9; CDR3 DNA: TGTGCCAGCAGTCTAACAGCGGGAGGGGGAGGAGATACGCAGTATTTT; CDR3 protein: CASSLTAGGGGDTQYF
J gene: TRBJ2-7; D gene: TRBD2; clone size: .; V gene: TRBV19; CDR3 DNA: TGTGCCAGTAGTATTCTGACTAGCGGGGGGGTCGAGCAGTACTTC; CDR3 protein: CASSILTSGGVEQYF
J gene: TRBJ2-2; D gene: TRBD1; clone size: .; V gene: TRBV7-9; CDR3 DNA: TGTGCCAGCAGCTACAGGGGCGACACCGGGGAGCTGTTTTTT; CDR3 protein: CASSYRGDTGELFF
J gene: TRBJ2-7; D gene: .; clone size: .; V gene: TRBV4-3; CDR3 DNA: TGCGCCAGCAGCCAAGAGCTAGCGTGGGAGCAGTACTTC; CDR3 protein: CASSQELAWEQYF
J gene: TRBJ2-6; D gene: .; clone size: .; V gene: TRBV18; CDR3 DNA: TGTGCCAGCTCACCCGGACACGCTGGGGCCAACGTCCTGACTTTC; CDR3 protein: CASSPGHAGANVLTF
J gene: TRBJ1-1; D gene: .; clone size: .; V gene: TRBV7-9; CDR3 DNA: TGTGCCAGCAGCTTAGGGTGGGAGCTCGGAGGGACTGAAGCTTTCTTT; CDR3 protein: CASSLGWELGGTEAFF
J gene: TRBJ1-2; D gene: TRBD1; clone size: .; V gene: TRBV30; CDR3 DNA: TGTGCCTGGAGTCCGAACCGAGGACAGGGCTGGGGCTACACCTTC; CDR3 protein: CAWSPNRGQGWGYTF
J gene: TRBJ2-5; D gene: TRBD1; clone size: once; V gene: TRBV7-7; CDR3 DNA: TGTGCCAGCAGCTCGGCTCCGGGACAGGGGGAGACCCAGTACTTC; CDR3 protein: CASSSAPGQGETQYF
J gene: TRBJ1-2; D gene: .; clone size: .; V gene: TRBV2; CDR3 DNA: TGTGCCAGCAGTGAGGGCCTCCTCGCCCATGGCTACACCTTC; CDR3 protein: CASSEGLLAHGYTF
J gene: TRBJ1-2; D gene: .; clone size: once; V gene: TRBV9; CDR3 DNA: TGTGCCAGCAGCGCCGGAGGAGCCACTAACTATGGCTACACCTTC; CDR3 protein: CASSAGGATNYGYTF
J gene: TRBJ1-1; D gene: TRBD1; clone size: once; V gene: TRBV29-1; CDR3 DNA: TGCAGCGCCAAGTCCCGGGACAGGGTAGAATCCACTGAAGCTTTCTTT; CDR3 protein: CSAKSRDRVESTEAFF
J gene: TRBJ1-1; D gene: TRBD1; clone size: once; V gene: TRBV5-1; CDR3 DNA: TGCGCCAGCAGCTGGAACCGGGACAGGAACACTGAAGCTTTCTTT; CDR3 protein: CASSWNRDRNTEAFF
J gene: TRBJ1-1; D gene: .; clone size: .; V gene: TRBV7-2; CDR3 DNA: TGTGCCAGCAGCTTAAGGAGAACCTTGAACACTGAAGCTTTCTTT; CDR3 protein: CASSLRRTLNTEAFF
J gene: TRBJ2-7; D gene: TRBD2; clone size: .; V gene: TRBV11-3; CDR3 DNA: TGTGCCAGCAGCCCAGGGACTAGCGGCGAGCAGTACTTC; CDR3 protein: CASSPGTSGEQYF
J gene: TRBJ2-5; D gene: TRBD1; clone size: .; V gene: TRBV7-6; CDR3 DNA: TGTGCCAGCAGCTTAGGGTACAGGGGGCGCGCGGATGAGACCCAGTACTTC; CDR3 protein: CASSLGYRGRADETQYF
J gene: TRBJ2-1; D gene: TRBD1; clone size: .; V gene: TRBV6-1; CDR3 DNA: TGTGCCAGCAGTGAAATGGCACAGGGGGGATTTTACAATGAGCAGTTCTTC; CDR3 protein: CASSEMAQGGFYNEQFF
J gene: TRBJ1-1; D gene: TRBD1; clone size: .; V gene: TRBV9; CDR3 DNA: TGTGCCAGCAGCGGCGAGGACAGGGGTTACACTGAAGCTTTCTTT; CDR3 protein: CASSGEDRGYTEAFF
J gene: TRBJ2-1; D gene: TRBD2; clone size: .; V gene: TRBV5-1; CDR3 DNA: TGCGCCAGCAGCTGGACTAGCGGGACCATCGGGGAGCAGTTCTTC; CDR3 protein: CASSWTSGTIGEQFF
J gene: TRBJ2-7; D gene: .; clone size: .; V gene: TRBV29-1; CDR3 DNA: TGCAGCGGCACCAGGGTCTCGGGCGAGCAGTACTTC; CDR3 protein: CSGTRVSGEQYF
J gene: TRBJ1-6; D gene: .; clone size: once; V gene: TRBV30; CDR3 DNA: TGTGCCTGGAGAGGACAACCGTCTTCACCCCTCCACTTT; CDR3 protein: CAWRGQPSSPLHF
J gene: TRBJ2-2; D gene: .; clone size: .; V gene: TRBV19; CDR3 DNA: TGTGCCACAGGGGAGTTCACCGGGGAGCTGTTTTTT; CDR3 protein: CATGEFTGELFF
J gene: TRBJ2-6; D gene: .; clone size: once; V gene: TRBV30; CDR3 DNA: TGTGCCTGGAGTGTAGGTGGCGGGGCTGGGGCCAACGTCCTGACTTTC; CDR3 protein: CAWSVGGGAGANVLTF
J gene: TRBJ1-4; D gene: .; clone size: .; V gene: TRBV9; CDR3 DNA: TGTGCCAGCAGCGTAACAGGGAGTCTTAATGAAAAACTGTTTTTT; CDR3 protein: CASSVTGSLNEKLFF
J gene: TRBJ2-7; D gene: TRBD1; clone size: once; V gene: TRBV2; CDR3 DNA: TGTGCCAGCAGTGACCCCCGGACAGGGAAGCAGTACTTC; CDR3 protein: CASSDPRTGKQYF
J gene: TRBJ1-2; D gene: .; clone size: few; V gene: TRBV5-4; CDR3 DNA: TGTGCCAGCAGCTTGGGTCGTCAGGGTGTTCGTGGCTACACCTTC; CDR3 protein: CASSLGRQGVRGYTF
J gene: TRBJ1-1; D gene: .; clone size: few; V gene: TRBV7-2; CDR3 DNA: TGTGCCAGCACCGGCACGCCCGGGGCGGGAGGGACTGAAGCTTTCTTT; CDR3 protein: CASTGTPGAGGTEAFF
J gene: TRBJ2-2; D gene: .; clone size: .; V gene: TRBV11-2; CDR3 DNA: TGTGCCAGCAGCTTAGGAACCCTCCGGTACACCGGGGAGCTGTTTTTT; CDR3 protein: CASSLGTLRYTGELFF
J gene: TRBJ2-1; D gene: TRBD2; clone size: once; V gene: TRBV5-1; CDR3 DNA: TGCGCCAGCAGCCGGACTAGCGGGAGTAGCTCCTACAATGAGCAGTTCTTC; CDR3 protein: CASSRTSGSSSYNEQFF
J gene: TRBJ2-3; D gene: TRBD2; clone size: .; V gene: TRBV19; CDR3 DNA: TGTGCCAGTAGTATCTCAGCGGGGGGCGGGAGAGATACGCAGTATTTT; CDR3 protein: CASSISAGGGRDTQYF
J gene: TRBJ2-7; D gene: TRBD2; clone size: .; V gene: TRBV5-1; CDR3 DNA: TGCGCCAGCAGCTCTTCCCCTAGCGGGGGGGCGGGAACCTACGAGCAGTACTTC; CDR3 protein: CASSSSPSGGAGTYEQYF
J gene: TRBJ1-4; D gene: TRBD1; clone size: .; V gene: TRBV5-1; CDR3 DNA: TGCGCCAGCACCCTGGACAGGGGAGGCGAAAAACTGTTTTTT; CDR3 protein: CASTLDRGGEKLFF
J gene: TRBJ2-7; D gene: .; clone size: .; V gene: TRBV11-3; CDR3 DNA: TGTGCCAGCAGCTTGGAACAGGGTAACGAGCAGTACTTC; CDR3 protein: CASSLEQGNEQYF
J gene: TRBJ1-5; D gene: .; clone size: .; V gene: TRBV5-8; CDR3 DNA: TGTGCCAGCAGAAGGCAGACTTTAAATAGCAATCAGCCCCAGCATTTT; CDR3 protein: CASRRQTLNSNQPQHF
J gene: TRBJ2-2; D gene: TRBD2; clone size: .; V gene: TRBV7-9; CDR3 DNA: TGTGCCAGCAGCTTAGAGTCTAGCGGGGGCCGCAACACCGGGGAGCTGTTTTTT; CDR3 protein: CASSLESSGGRNTGELFF
J gene: TRBJ1-3; D gene: .; clone size: .; V gene: TRBV5-6; CDR3 DNA: TGTGCCAGCAGCTGGGGGGGACCCCGGCCCTCTGGAAACACCATATATTTT; CDR3 protein: CASSWGGPRPSGNTIYF
J gene: TRBJ2-7; D gene: .; clone size: .; V gene: TRBV10-2; CDR3 DNA: TGCGCCAGCAGTGCAAACAGGGCAGCCGAGCAGTACTTC; CDR3 protein: CASSANRAAEQYF
J gene: TRBJ2-1; D gene: TRBD2; clone size: .; V gene: TRBV7-2; CDR3 DNA: TGTGCCAGCAGCCCAGGTAGCGGGGGGGCATGGGAGCAGTTCTTC; CDR3 protein: CASSPGSGGAWEQFF
J gene: TRBJ1-3; D gene: .; clone size: .; V gene: TRBV5-1; CDR3 DNA: TGCGCCAGCAGAGCACAGGGCGGGAACACCATATATTTT; CDR3 protein: CASRAQGGNTIYF
J gene: TRBJ1-5; D gene: TRBD1; clone size: .; V gene: TRBV15; CDR3 DNA: TGTGCCACCAGCAGGACAGGGGGAAATAGCAATCAGCCCCAGCATTTT; CDR3 protein: CATSRTGGNSNQPQHF
J gene: TRBJ1-4; D gene: .; clone size: .; V gene: TRBV5-4; CDR3 DNA: TGTGCCAGCAGCTTGGACAGGACAGCTACAGAAAAACTGTTTTTT; CDR3 protein: CASSLDRTATEKLFF
J gene: TRBJ1-1; D gene: TRBD1; clone size: .; V gene: TRBV6-5; CDR3 DNA: TGTGCCAGCAAGGACAGGGTTCACACTGAAGCTTTCTTT; CDR3 protein: CASKDRVHTEAFF
J gene: TRBJ1-1; D gene: .; clone size: .; V gene: TRBV6-1; CDR3 DNA: TGTGCCAGCAGGGCCTCAATGAACACTGAAGCTTTCTTT; CDR3 protein: CASRASMNTEAFF
J gene: TRBJ1-5; D gene: TRBD1; clone size: .; V gene: TRBV29-1; CDR3 DNA: TGCAGCGTTGGACAGGGGGCCAATCAGCCCCAGCATTTT; CDR3 protein: CSVGQGANQPQHF
J gene: TRBJ2-1; D gene: .; clone size: .; V gene: TRBV27; CDR3 DNA: TGTGCCAGCAGTTCACACGGTAGCGGTCACTACAATGAGCAGTTCTTC; CDR3 protein: CASSSHGSGHYNEQFF
J gene: TRBJ2-7; D gene: .; clone size: once; V gene: TRBV7-2; CDR3 DNA: TGTGCCAGCAGCTTAGTGCACGGCTCCTACGAGCAGTACTTC; CDR3 protein: CASSLVHGSYEQYF
J gene: TRBJ1-1; D gene: TRBD1; clone size: .; V gene: TRBV5-1; CDR3 DNA: TGCGCCAGCAGCTACCGACAGGGGGCAGGGACTGAAGCTTTCTTT; CDR3 protein: CASSYRQGAGTEAFF
J gene: TRBJ2-3; D gene: .; clone size: .; V gene: TRBV12-5; CDR3 DNA: TGTGCTAGTGGTCGGTCGGTGGATACGCAGTATTTT; CDR3 protein: CASGRSVDTQYF
J gene: TRBJ2-1; D gene: TRBD2; clone size: .; V gene: TRBV4-3; CDR3 DNA: TGCGCCAGCAGCCAAGGGCCAGCGGGGTACAATGAGCAGTTCTTC; CDR3 protein: CASSQGPAGYNEQFF
J gene: TRBJ2-3; D gene: TRBD1; clone size: once; V gene: TRBV15; CDR3 DNA: TGTGCCACCAGCAGCGAGACAGGGATAGGCACAGATACGCAGTATTTT; CDR3 protein: CATSSETGIGTDTQYF
J gene: TRBJ1-3; D gene: TRBD1; clone size: .; V gene: TRBV9; CDR3 DNA: TGTGCCAGCAGCCACAGGGGGCGAAGCGGAAACACCATATATTTT; CDR3 protein: CASSHRGRSGNTIYF
J gene: TRBJ1-2; D gene: .; clone size: once; V gene: TRBV5-4; CDR3 DNA: TGTGCCAGCAGCAAGAGCCTACAGTTGAGCTATGGCTACACCTTC; CDR3 protein: CASSKSLQLSYGYTF